The clone carrying this TCR beta chain was observed a few times. TCRdb ran MiXCR on the 5' RACE reads and lists one entry per CDR3 protein. The sample lists 250,000 or so distinct CDR3 sequences; approximately 6.7% were seen once. The data were obtained in a study of T cells after yellow fever vaccination. CDR1 is WNHNN and CDR2 is SYGVQD in the germline V gene (reference sequence). CDR3 length: 18 residues. Deletions cut 4 bases from V and 0 bases from J, with 21 bases between. This clonotype was obtained from a man aged 25-45 years who received the YFV17D yellow fever vaccine. The starting material was CD4+ T cells sorted from PBMCs, obtained on the day of the yellow fever booster vaccination. The chain links TRBV10-1 to TRBJ2-5; D is perhaps TRBD1 or TRBD2 (6 bases each). The CDR3 reads CASSGEPFGGPDQETQYF. The CDR3, as DNA: TGCGCCAGCAGTGGAGAACCATTTGGGGGGCCAGACCAAGAGACCCAGTACTTC.